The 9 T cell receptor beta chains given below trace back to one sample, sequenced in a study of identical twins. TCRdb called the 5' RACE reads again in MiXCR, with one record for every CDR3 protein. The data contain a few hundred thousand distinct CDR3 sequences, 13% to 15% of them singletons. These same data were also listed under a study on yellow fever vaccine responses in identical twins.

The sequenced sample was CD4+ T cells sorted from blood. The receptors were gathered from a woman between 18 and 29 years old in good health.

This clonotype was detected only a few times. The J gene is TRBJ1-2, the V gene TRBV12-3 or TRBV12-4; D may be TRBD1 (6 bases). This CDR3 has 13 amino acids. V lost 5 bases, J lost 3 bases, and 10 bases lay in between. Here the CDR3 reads CASSPQGYYGYTF. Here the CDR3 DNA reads TGTGCCAGCAGTCCCCAGGGGTACTATGGCTACACCTTC.

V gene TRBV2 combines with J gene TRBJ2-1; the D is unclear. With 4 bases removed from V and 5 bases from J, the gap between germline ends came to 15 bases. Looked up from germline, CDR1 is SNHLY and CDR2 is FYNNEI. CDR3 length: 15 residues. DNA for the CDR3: TGTGCCAGCAGTGTTAGGATAAGAGTAGACAATGAGCAGTTCTTC. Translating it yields CASSVRIRVDNEQFF.

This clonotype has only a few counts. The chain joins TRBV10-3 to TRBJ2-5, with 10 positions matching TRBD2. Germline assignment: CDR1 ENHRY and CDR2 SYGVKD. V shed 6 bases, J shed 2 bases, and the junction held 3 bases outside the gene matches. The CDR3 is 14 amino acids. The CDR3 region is CAIRGTSEQETQYF. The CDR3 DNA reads TGTGCCATCAGGGGGACTAGCGAACAAGAGACCCAGTACTTC.

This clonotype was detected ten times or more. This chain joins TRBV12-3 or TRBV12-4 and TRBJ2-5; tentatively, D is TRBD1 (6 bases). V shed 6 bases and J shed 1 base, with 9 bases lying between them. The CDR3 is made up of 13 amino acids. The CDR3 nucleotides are TGTGCCAGCAGCCGGGACACCCAAGAGACCCAGTACTTC. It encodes CASSRDTQETQYF.

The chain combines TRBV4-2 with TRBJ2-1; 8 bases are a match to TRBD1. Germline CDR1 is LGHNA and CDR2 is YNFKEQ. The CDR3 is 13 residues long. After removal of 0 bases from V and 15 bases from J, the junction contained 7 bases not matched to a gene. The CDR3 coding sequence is TGTGCCAGCAGCCAAGAGCGGGGACAGGAGGGGTTCTTC. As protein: CASSQERGQEGFF.

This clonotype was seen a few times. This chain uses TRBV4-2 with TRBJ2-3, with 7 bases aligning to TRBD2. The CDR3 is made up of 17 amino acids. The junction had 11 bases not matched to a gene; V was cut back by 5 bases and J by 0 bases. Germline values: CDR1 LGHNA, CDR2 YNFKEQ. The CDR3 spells CASSSGRGGPSTDTQYF. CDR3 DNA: TGTGCCAGCAGCTCAGGACGCGGGGGTCCTAGCACAGATACGCAGTATTTT.

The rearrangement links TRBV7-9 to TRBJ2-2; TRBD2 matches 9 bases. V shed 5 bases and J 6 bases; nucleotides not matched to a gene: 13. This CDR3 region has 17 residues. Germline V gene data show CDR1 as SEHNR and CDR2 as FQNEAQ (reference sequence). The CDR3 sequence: CASSAKFETSGAGELFF. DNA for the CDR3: TGTGCCAGCAGCGCCAAATTCGAGACTAGCGGAGCCGGGGAGCTGTTTTTT.

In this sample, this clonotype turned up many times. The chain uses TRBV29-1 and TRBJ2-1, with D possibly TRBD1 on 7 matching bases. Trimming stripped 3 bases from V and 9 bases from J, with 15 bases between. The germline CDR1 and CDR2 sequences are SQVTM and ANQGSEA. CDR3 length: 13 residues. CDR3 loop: CSVELEGAGEQFF. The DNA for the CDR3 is TGCAGCGTTGAGTTGGAGGGGGCTGGTGAGCAGTTCTTC.

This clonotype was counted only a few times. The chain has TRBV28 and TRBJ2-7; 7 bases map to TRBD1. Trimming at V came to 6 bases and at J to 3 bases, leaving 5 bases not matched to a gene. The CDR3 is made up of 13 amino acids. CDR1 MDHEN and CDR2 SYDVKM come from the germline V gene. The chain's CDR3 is CASRWDSSYEQYF. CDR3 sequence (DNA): TGTGCCAGCAGGTGGGACAGCAGCTACGAGCAGTACTTC. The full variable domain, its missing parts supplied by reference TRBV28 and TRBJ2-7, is DVKVTQSSRYLVKRTGEKVFLECVQDMDHENMFWYRQDPGLGLRLIYFSYDVKMKEKGDIPEGYSVSREKKERFSLILESASTNQTSMYLCASRWDSSYEQYFGPGTRLTVT.